The clone carrying this T cell receptor beta chain has a single count. The entry originates in a study of blood T cell repertoires in COVID-19. Study information: T cells, B-cell-depleted T cells, or PBMCs supplied cDNA or gDNA.

Germline loops: CDR1 PRHDT, CDR2 FYEKMQ (reference sequence). Trimming took 3 bases from V and 4 from J, leaving 19 bases between them. CDR3 length equals 16 residues. As processed by the authors: By means of reference gene primer amplification, nucleated cell counts were estimated. Sequenced by immunoSEQ multiplex PCR; TCRdb stores in-frame clones only, minus some. Clone size and V and J calls were adopted from that table, with D and trimming inferred from the DNA. The repertoire holds about 140,000 clones, with around 73% as singletons. The sequence was collected from a man in his 60s who had recovered from COVID-19. The chain recombines TRBV13 with TRBJ2-7; D is perhaps TRBD1 (6 bases). Sequenced: peripheral blood. The CDR3 coding sequence is TGTGCCAGCAGCTTCCCTATGGGGACAAAGGGTTACGAGCAGTACTTC. Protein sequence: CASSFPMGTKGYEQYF.